Detailed here is one T cell receptor (beta chain). The clone's antigen remains unknown. Base qualities were left out, and no much larger clone turns up one base away. The CDR3 spans 15 residues, from the cysteine through the phenylalanine. Of all the DNA, just the CDR3 is kept, 45 bases in frame from base 1. From the germline V gene, CDR1 is SGHRS and CDR2 is YFSETQ. V and J are truncated by 4 bases and 1 base respectively, leaving an intervening sequence of 14 bases. The source of the sample is a study of chemoradiotherapy in HPV16-positive cancers (dated by TCRdb to the early 2020s). With respect to the entire study: Using functional T-cell assays on cells from a couple of HPV16-positive patients, the researchers defined candidate HPV-specific T-cell clones and common TCR motifs. Whether T-cell immunity against the HPV oncoproteins E6 and E7 changes during chemoradiotherapy and whether survival is affected by this immunity were examined in the study. The candidate HPV-specific TCRs and motifs were subsequently tracked in TCR repertoires obtained from roughly 90 patients with HPV-related cancers. The paper's findings and limits, for the study overall: Expansion of candidate HPV-specific clones and E7-related TCR motifs was observed in the tumor microenvironment during treatment, whereas no such expansion was observed for non-HPV-specific T cells. Only a couple of HPV16-positive patients were used to derive the functional definition of HPV-specific T cells, and the survival association was reported for HPV16-positive patients. Improved recurrence-free survival in HPV16-positive patients was associated with expansion of HPV-responsive T cells during chemoradiotherapy.

Repertoires were sampled repeatedly over the course of chemoradiotherapy so that clonal expansion in the tumor microenvironment could be followed. The library relied on the immunoSEQ multiplex PCR assay. TCRdb took this table from immuneACCESS and kept in-frame rearrangements with V and J called. Such tables lack part of the clones; where checked against another copy, unresolved V genes explain under half of the gap, and the rest is unexplained. The sample records 35,000 to 45,000 clones, around 80% of which are singletons. Over 5% of the sample rests with the top ten. Sequenced here: blood, sampled from a patient who underwent chemoradiotherapy. Recombination connected TRBV5-1 to TRBJ2-5, with the D gene not clear enough to name. The origin of this receptor is a human donor with HPV-associated anogenital cancer. The base sequence is TGCGCCAGCAGCCCCGAGAGACCGCTCCAAGAGACCCAGTACTTC. This translates into CASSPERPLQETQYF.